The 19 T cell receptor beta chains below come from one sample, sequenced in a study of spatial heterogeneity in lung cancer. TCRdb independently ran MiXCR on the 5' RACE reads; one entry per CDR3 protein. The sample lists more than 6,500 distinct CDR3 sequences, 4.5% to 6% occurring once. The time point is: sample taken at primary tumor resection. Tumor, nontumor lung or frozen PBMC supplied whole RNA, sequenced without sorting. The sample was PBMCs, taken at surgery. The receptors originated from a male donor with early-stage non-small cell lung cancer.

This clonotype has at least ten counts. V is TRBV11-2 and J is TRBJ1-4; no reliable D call. Germline values: CDR1 SGHAT, CDR2 FQNNGV. Trimming shortened V by 1 base and J by 8 bases, and 8 bases separated the two germline ends. The CDR3 runs to 13 residues. CDR3: CASSLGWEEKLFF. The DNA for the CDR3 is TGTGCCAGCAGCTTAGGATGGGAAGAAAAACTGTTTTTT.

Many counts were recorded for this clonotype. In nucleotides, the CDR3 is TGTGCCAGCAGTCTACAGGGTGGCGAGGGAGATACGCAGTATTTT. This encodes CASSLQGGEGDTQYF. The chain is built from TRBV12-3 or TRBV12-4 and TRBJ2-3; a possible D gene is TRBD1 (6 bases). CDR3 length equals 15 residues. The ends were cut back, 5 bases at V and 5 bases at J, with 17 bases in the middle.

This clonotype was detected many times. The rearrangement links TRBV3-1 to TRBJ1-2; no clear D. Germline values: CDR1 LGHDT, CDR2 YNNKEL (reference sequence). The CDR3 has 13 amino acids. Trimming took off 4 bases at V and 7 bases at J, with 13 bases between the two ends. DNA of the CDR3: TGTGCCAGCAGCCCCTTGGAAGGAGGTGGCTACACCTTC. Translated, it gives CASSPLEGGGYTF.

This clonotype came up many times. The chain is built from TRBV27 and TRBJ2-5; TRBD1 matches 7 bases. The trim removed 4 bases at V and 5 bases at J, leaving 13 bases unmatched. The CDR3 runs to 16 residues. Germline V lookup: CDR1 MNHEY, CDR2 SMNVEV (reference sequence). The chain's CDR3 is CASSYRRGRLRETQYF. CDR3 DNA: TGTGCCAGCAGTTATAGAAGGGGGCGCCTTCGGGAGACCCAGTACTTC.

This clonotype is termed medium-sized. The chain carries TRBV6-5 and TRBJ2-1; D not certain. The CDR3 covers 14 residues. V lost 1 base to trimming and J lost 6 bases, with 10 bases between them. Germline V lookup: CDR1 MNHEY, CDR2 SVGAGI. The CDR3 here is CASSYYSSGNEQFF. The CDR3 DNA reads as TGTGCCAGCAGTTACTACTCCTCGGGCAATGAGCAGTTCTTC.

The rearrangement links TRBV20-1 to TRBJ2-7; perhaps D is TRBD1 or TRBD2 (6 bases each). The CDR3 totals 15 residues. V was clipped by 3 bases and J by 1 base, with 16 bases between them. Germline CDR1 DFQATT, CDR2 SNEGSKA (reference sequence). Written as DNA, the CDR3 is TGCAGTGCTAGCGGGGGCGACGGACAGTCCTACGAGCAGTACTTC. This gives the protein CSASGGDGQSYEQYF.

This chain uses TRBV19 with TRBJ2-5; D possibly uses TRBD1 or TRBD2 (6 bases each). The CDR3 loop spans 13 amino acids. The V end lost 6 bases, the J end lost 1 base, and 9 bases lay between the germline ends. CDR1 LNHDA and CDR2 SQIVND come from the germline V gene (reference sequence). The chain's CDR3 is CASSWGAQETQYF. In DNA form, the CDR3 reads TGTGCCAGTAGCTGGGGGGCCCAAGAGACCCAGTACTTC.

J is TRBJ2-1 and V is TRBV6-2 or TRBV6-3; D remains unclear. V shed 5 bases and J shed 6 bases, with 11 bases lying between them. This CDR3 has 13 amino acids. Germline V gene lookup returns CDR1 MNHEY and CDR2 SVGEGT. The CDR3 loop is CASSVLLGNEQFF. CDR3 DNA: TGTGCCAGCAGTGTACTCCTGGGCAATGAGCAGTTCTTC.

Ten or more counts support this clonotype. V is TRBV7-9 and J is TRBJ1-2; TRBD1 might be the D (5 bases). Germline assignment: CDR1 SEHNR and CDR2 FQNEAQ (reference sequence). This CDR3 has 15 residues. Trimming stripped 4 bases from V and 3 bases from J, with 15 bases between. CDR3: CASSSILGRDYGYTF. The DNA of the CDR3 is TGTGCCAGCAGCTCCATTCTCGGCAGGGACTATGGCTACACCTTC.

The chain carries TRBV18 and TRBJ1-2, with 8 bases that match TRBD1. CDR3 length: 15 residues. CDR1 is KGHSH, CDR2 LQKENI, per germline. The V and J ends lost 6 bases and 7 bases, in that order; junction bases with no gene match: 13. CDR3 nucleotide sequence: TGTGCCAGCTCGCCCGACAGGGGCCTTTCGGTTGGCTACACCTTC. It encodes CASSPDRGLSVGYTF.

This clonotype was seen repeatedly, ten times or more. The chain uses TRBV11-2 and TRBJ2-1, with D perhaps assigned TRBD1 or TRBD2 (6 bases each). This CDR3 is built from 12 residues. V was trimmed by 8 bases and J by 9 bases, leaving 14 bases between them. CDR1 and CDR2 from the germline V gene are SGHAT and FQNNGV. In nucleotides, the CDR3 is TGTGCCAGCGGCCGGGGGCGGGGTGAGCAGTTCTTC. It translates to CASGRGRGEQFF.

The sample holds many counts of this clonotype. The chain employs TRBV6-5 and TRBJ2-3; 11 bases are shared with TRBD2. The CDR3 sequence is 18 residues long. The junction had 9 bases not matched to a gene; V was cut back by 4 bases and J by 0 bases. CDR1 and CDR2 from the germline V gene are MNHEY and SVGAGI. CDR3 amino acids: CASSSPGLAAGSTDTQYF. CDR3 nucleotide sequence: TGTGCCAGCAGTTCACCGGGACTAGCGGCCGGTAGCACAGATACGCAGTATTTT.

Many counts were recorded for this clonotype. The chain links TRBV12-3 or TRBV12-4 to TRBJ1-2; 9 positions match TRBD1. CDR3 size: 15 residues. V shed 3 bases, J shed 4 bases, and the junction held 6 bases outside the gene matches. CDR3 sequence reads: CASSLGQGGGYGYTF. As DNA, the CDR3 is TGTGCCAGCAGTTTGGGACAGGGAGGCGGCTATGGCTACACCTTC.

This clonotype was counted ten times or more. The chain has TRBV10-2 and TRBJ2-1; tentative D call: TRBD1 (6 bases). CDR3 length: 14 residues. Trimming pared 8 bases from V and 0 bases from J, leaving 11 bases between. Germline V CDR1 and CDR2: WSHSY, SAAADI. Here the CDR3 reads CASGGGSSYNEQFF. The DNA for the CDR3 is TGCGCCAGCGGGGGCGGCAGCTCCTACAATGAGCAGTTCTTC.

This clonotype was observed at least ten times. The chain is built from TRBV6-2 or TRBV6-3 and TRBJ2-2; 8 positions match TRBD2. CDR1 and CDR2 from the germline V gene are MNHEY and SVGEGT. CDR3 length: 14 residues. With V trimmed by 10 bases and J by 7 bases, 11 bases remained unmatched. The DNA of the CDR3 is TGTGCCATCGCCCCGTACGGGAGGGGCGGGGAGCTGTTTTTT. Its protein is CAIAPYGRGGELFF.

This clonotype was detected ten times or more. The chain links TRBV6-6 to TRBJ1-5; the D gene is possibly TRBD1 (5 bases). Germline V gives CDR1 MNHNY, CDR2 SVGAGI (reference sequence). V was cut by 7 bases and J by 5 bases, with 12 bases left in between. The CDR3 is 13 residues long. The CDR3 sequence: CASTQGGHQPQHF. CDR3 sequence (DNA): TGTGCCAGCACCCAGGGAGGGCATCAGCCCCAGCATTTT.

V and J are TRBV4-1 and TRBJ1-6; D possibly corresponds to TRBD1 (5 bases). V was shortened by 3 bases and J by 5 bases, with 11 bases between the two germline ends. CDR3 size: 15 residues. Per the germline V gene, CDR1 is MGHRA and CDR2 is YSYEKL. CDR3 bases: TGCGCCAGCAGCCAGCCAGGGACCAATAATTCACCCCTCCACTTT. Translation gives CASSQPGTNNSPLHF.

The table lists this clonotype with many counts. The chain uses TRBV3-1 and TRBJ2-4, with D maybe TRBD1 (6 bases). V shed 0 bases and J shed 9 bases, with 15 bases lying between them. Germline V gives CDR1 LGHDT, CDR2 YNNKEL (reference sequence). This CDR3 comprises 15 residues. CDR3 bases: TGTGCCAGCAGCCAAGATCGAGGCCAGGGGTCCATTCAGTACTTC. It translates to CASSQDRGQGSIQYF.

The chain employs TRBV6-2 or TRBV6-3 and TRBJ2-5; TRBD2 matches at 10 bases. Germline V gives CDR1 MNHEY, CDR2 SVGEGT. The CDR3 extends over 19 amino acids. With V trimmed by 4 bases and J by 1 base, 15 bases remained unmatched. The CDR3 nucleotides read TGTGCCAGCAGTTGGAGGAGGGCTAGCGGGAGAGGGGGCCAAGAGACCCAGTACTTC. Protein sequence: CASSWRRASGRGGQETQYF.